Presented here are 14 T cell receptor beta chains from one specimen sequenced in a study of cytomegalovirus exposure and HLA in healthy donors (dated by TCRdb to between 2016 and 2019). The library was prepared using the immunoSEQ multiplex PCR assay. The immuneACCESS repertoire file appears here via TCRdb, limited to in-frame rearrangements. These files lack a portion of the clones; in checked studies, under half of the deficit traces to unresolved V genes, and the cause of the others is not known. The sample contains about 150,000 clones, about nine tenths of them found a single time. Less than 7% of the sample belongs to the ten largest clones. The sample comprised PBMCs. The receptors stem from a woman in her 30s in good health and CMV-seropositive.

CDR3 amino acids: CASSLGQGSPGNQPQHF. The CDR3 DNA follows: TGTGCCAGCAGTTTGGGACAGGGATCTCCTGGCAATCAGCCCCAGCATTTT. J is TRBJ1-5 and V is TRBV28, with 9 bases lining up with TRBD1. Trimming removed 3 bases from V and 2 bases from J; junction bases left unmatched: 8. The germline CDR1 and CDR2 sequences are MDHEN and SYDVKM. This CDR3 region has 17 residues.

The V gene is TRBV5-8, the J gene TRBJ2-6, with 7 nucleotides matching TRBD1. The CDR3 length is 16 residues. V trimming: 4 bases; J trimming: 0 bases; junction bases outside the gene matches: 4. The germline gives CDR1 SGHTS, CDR2 YDEGEE. The CDR3: CASSEYRGSGANVLTF. As DNA, the CDR3 is TGTGCCAGCAGCGAATACAGGGGCTCTGGGGCCAACGTCCTGACTTTC. The variable domain in full, with the rest retrieved from reference TRBV5-8 and TRBJ2-6, is EAGVTQSPTHLIKTRGQQATLRCSPISGHTSVYWYQQALGLGLQFLLWYDEGEERNRGNFPPRFSGRQFPNYSSELNVNALELEDSALYLCASSEYRGSGANVLTFGAGSRLTVL.

The chain couples TRBV5-6 to TRBJ2-7, with no clear D. The V end was cut by 0 bases, the J end by 1 base, with 8 bases between. Per the germline V gene, CDR1 is SGHDT and CDR2 is YYEEEE. The CDR3 covers 14 residues. The CDR3 coding sequence is TGTGCCAGCAGCTTGGGTCTCGGTTCCTACGAGCAGTACTTC. This translates into CASSLGLGSYEQYF.

The chain carries TRBV13 and TRBJ2-7; 10 positions agree with TRBD2. V gave up 4 bases and J gave up 3 bases; unmatched junction bases: 9. The CDR3 is made up of 16 amino acids. Germline-derived CDR1 and CDR2 are PRHDT and FYEKMQ (reference sequence). The CDR3 coding sequence is TGTGCCAGCAGCTGGACCAGCGGGAGGGCCGACTACGAGCAGTACTTC. This sequence encodes CASSWTSGRADYEQYF. The full variable domain, completed using reference TRBV13 and TRBJ2-7, is AAGVIQSPRHLIKEKRETATLKCYPIPRHDTVYWYQQGPGQDPQFLISFYEKMQSDKGSIPDRFSAQQFSDYHSELNMSSLELGDSALYFCASSWTSGRADYEQYFGPGTRLTVT.

This clone was picked up one time. The chain has TRBV28 and TRBJ2-3, with TRBD1 as a possible D gene (6 bases). Germline-derived CDR1 and CDR2 are MDHEN and SYDVKM. Trimming removed 7 bases from V and 6 bases from J, with 14 bases in between. The CDR3 is 13 residues long. The CDR3 DNA reads TGTGCCAGCATTCACTCAGGGGCCGATACGCAGTATTTT. The encoded protein is CASIHSGADTQYF.

The chain carries TRBV6-5 and TRBJ2-1, with 10 bases fitting TRBD2. The ends lost 0 bases at V and 5 bases at J; junction bases unmatched: 4. The CDR3 is 16 amino acids. CDR1 is MNHEY and CDR2 is SVGAGI in the germline V gene. In nucleotides, the CDR3 is TGTGCCAGCAGTTACTCGAGGCTAGCGGGAGACAATGAGCAGTTCTTC. Translation gives CASSYSRLAGDNEQFF.

The chain is built from TRBV18 and TRBJ2-1, with TRBD2 identical over 9 bases. CDR1 is KGHSH, CDR2 LQKENI, per germline. This CDR3 is built from 17 residues. After removal of 2 bases from V and 0 bases from J, the junction contained 5 bases not matched to a gene. CDR3 nucleotides: TGTGCCAGCTCACCAAGGACTAGCGCGAACTCCTACAATGAGCAGTTCTTC. Its protein is CASSPRTSANSYNEQFF. The full variable domain, with the rest looked up from reference TRBV18 and TRBJ2-1, is NAGVMQNPRHLVRRRGQEARLRCSPMKGHSHVYWYRQLPEEGLKFMVYLQKENIIDESGMPKERFSAEFPKEGPSILRIQQVVRGDSAAYFCASSPRTSANSYNEQFFGPGTRLTVL.

This chain links TRBV7-2 with TRBJ1-4, with D possibly being TRBD1 (6 bases). CDR1 is SGHTA and CDR2 is FQGNSA in the germline V gene. V was clipped by 5 bases and J by 4 bases, with 11 bases between them. The CDR3 is 14 residues long. Here the CDR3 DNA reads TGTGCCAGCAGCAGGGGGGGGCTTAATGAAAAACTGTTTTTT. Its translation: CASSRGGLNEKLFF.

The chain recombines TRBV9 with TRBJ2-5; D is possibly TRBD1 (5 bases). The CDR3 is 13 residues long. Between the trimmed V and J ends, which lost 4 bases and 3 bases, there was a span of 10 bases. Germline assignment: CDR1 SGDLS and CDR2 YYNGEE. The CDR3, as DNA: TGTGCCAGCAGCTCCGAAGGGGAAGAGACCCAGTACTTC. Translation gives CASSSEGEETQYF.

This clone was seen more than once but under ten times. The chain combines TRBV10-3 with TRBJ1-4, with a weak D call TRBD1 (5 bases). The CDR3 consists of 14 residues. Germline CDR1 is ENHRY and CDR2 is SYGVKD. V was clipped by 4 bases and J by 5 bases, with 11 bases between them. CDR3 sequence: CAISGAGRNEKLFF. The CDR3 nucleotides read TGTGCCATCAGTGGGGCAGGGAGGAATGAAAAACTGTTTTTT.

The chain has TRBV7-3 and TRBJ1-3; D ambiguous. With 2 bases removed from V and 5 bases from J, the gap between germline ends came to 7 bases. Per germline, CDR1 SGHTA and CDR2 FQGTGA. This CDR3 has 13 amino acids. Here the CDR3 reads CASSLGWRNTIYF. CDR3 DNA: TGTGCCAGCAGCTTAGGTTGGCGAAACACCATATATTTT.

This chain connects TRBV10-1 to TRBJ1-1, with 8 bases aligning to TRBD1. This CDR3 spans 14 amino acids. The germline gives CDR1 WNHNN, CDR2 SYGVQD (reference sequence). Trimming at V came to 4 bases and at J to 1 base, leaving 2 bases not matched to a gene. In DNA, the CDR3 is TGCGCCAGCAGTGGACAGGGGAGGAACACTGAAGCTTTCTTT. Protein product: CASSGQGRNTEAFF.

This chain uses TRBV2 with TRBJ2-5; possible D gene TRBD1, 5 bases. The germline V gene has CDR1 SNHLY and CDR2 FYNNEI. With 4 bases removed from V and 7 bases from J, the gap between germline ends came to 13 bases. This CDR3 spans 13 amino acids. The CDR3 DNA reads TGTGCCAGCAGTGTACAGGCGTCGGGGACCCAGTACTTC. Protein sequence: CASSVQASGTQYF.

The genes are TRBV6-1 and TRBJ1-2, with 7 positions matching TRBD1. Germline-derived CDR1 and CDR2 are MNHNS and SASEGT. This CDR3 region has 15 residues. After removal of 2 bases from V and 4 bases from J, the junction contained 7 bases not matched to a gene. The CDR3 bases are TGTGCCAGCAGTGAAAGTCGGGCAGGGGGCTATGGCTACACCTTC. Amino acid sequence: CASSESRAGGYGYTF.